These T cell receptor beta chains were read from a single sample in a study of cytomegalovirus exposure and HLA in healthy donors. Profiled with immunoSEQ multiplex PCR; TCRdb holds only in-frame clones, not every one. The sample lists roughly 120,000 clones, 77% occurring once. The sequenced sample consisted of PBMCs. The receptors were sampled from a woman in her 40s in good health and CMV-seropositive. Both conserved end residues are part of each CDR3. The D gene is left open where the match is weak. The size of a clone is reported for some rows only, either as once, few or many, or as a class for expanded clones.

V	J	D	size	DNA	CDR3
TRBV11-2	TRBJ2-7	TRBD2	NA	TGTGCCAGCAGCGTGAGGACTAGCGGGAGGGGCGGGGGCGAGCAGTACTTC	CASSVRTSGRGGGEQYF
TRBV9	TRBJ2-1	TRBD2	few	TGTGCCAGCAGTCCCGGACTAGCGGGAGATAGTGAGCAGTTCTTC	CASSPGLAGDSEQFF
TRBV5-4	TRBJ2-5	TRBD2	once	TGTGCCAGCAGCTCGGGACTAGCGGGAGGGCGACAGACCCAGTACTTC	CASSSGLAGGRQTQYF
TRBV18	TRBJ2-1	NA	NA	TGTGCCAGCTCAACGGGACTTAACAATGAGCAGTTCTTC	CASSTGLNNEQFF
TRBV4-2	TRBJ2-7	TRBD1	NA	TGTGCCAGCAGCCGGACCGCAGGGGGCGCGGAATTCCAGTACTTC	CASSRTAGGAEFQYF
TRBV29-1	TRBJ1-2	TRBD1	NA	TGCAGCGTTGGGGGACAGGGTAACTATGGCTACACCTTC	CSVGGQGNYGYTF
TRBV5-6	TRBJ1-3	NA	few	TGTGCCAGCAGCTCTAGAATCTCTGGAAACACCATATATTTT	CASSSRISGNTIYF
TRBV5-1	TRBJ2-7	NA	NA	TGCGCCAGCAGCTTGGAACAGGGCTACGAGCAGTACTTC	CASSLEQGYEQYF
TRBV6-1	TRBJ2-7	TRBD2	NA	TGTGCCAGCAGTCTGGGACTAGCAAGGGAGTCGCAGTACTTC	CASSLGLARESQYF
TRBV11-3	TRBJ2-1	TRBD2	NA	TGTGCCAGCAGCTTTACTAGCGGGTACAATGAGCAGTTCTTC	CASSFTSGYNEQFF
TRBV4-1	TRBJ2-6	NA	many	TGCGCCAGCAGCCAAGTTGAACTCTCTGGGGCCAACGTCCTGACTTTC	CASSQVELSGANVLTF
TRBV11-2	TRBJ2-3	NA	once	TGTGCCAGCAGCTTTAGAGGGACTGCCACAGATACGCAGTATTTT	CASSFRGTATDTQYF
TRBV29-1	TRBJ1-1	NA	NA	TGCAGCGCGATCACTGGTAACACTGAAGCTTTCTTT	CSAITGNTEAFF
TRBV5-1	TRBJ2-3	TRBD2	NA	TGCGCCAGCAGCTTAGAAACTAGCGGGAGGGACACAGATACGCAGTATTTT	CASSLETSGRDTDTQYF
TRBV29-1	TRBJ2-1	TRBD2	NA	TGCAGCGGCCGGGACTATTACAATGAGCAGTTCTTC	CSGRDYYNEQFF
TRBV6-5	TRBJ2-5	NA	few	TGTGCCAGCCAACTCAAAAGGGGCCTGGGGGAGACCCAGTACTTC	CASQLKRGLGETQYF
TRBV4-2	TRBJ2-5	TRBD2	NA	TGTGCCAGCAGCCGACTTCTAGCGGGAGGAAACAAATACTTC	CASSRLLAGGNKYF
TRBV7-9	TRBJ1-4	TRBD1	NA	TGTGCCAGCAGCCGGGACAGGGGGGCTAATGAAAAACTGTTTTTT	CASSRDRGANEKLFF
TRBV29-1	TRBJ2-1	TRBD2	once	TGCAGCGTTGGTAATGTGGGCGGGAGGGTATACAATGAGCAGTTCTTC	CSVGNVGGRVYNEQFF
TRBV27	TRBJ2-7	TRBD2	NA	TGTGCCAGCAGGCGGGGGAGCTCCTACGAGCAGTACTTC	CASRRGSSYEQYF
TRBV11-2	TRBJ2-3	TRBD1	few	TGTGCCAGCAGCTTCGACCTGACAGGGCTATATACAGATACGCAGTATTTT	CASSFDLTGLYTDTQYF
TRBV7-2	TRBJ2-3	TRBD2	few	TGTGCCAGCAGCTCGATGACGGCGGGAGGGGGCACAGATACGCAGTATTTT	CASSSMTAGGGTDTQYF
TRBV13	TRBJ2-7	TRBD1	NA	TGTGCCAGCAGCAACTCCGGGACAGGGACCTACGAGCAGTACTTC	CASSNSGTGTYEQYF
TRBV7-3	TRBJ2-2	TRBD1	NA	TGTGCCAGCAGCCCAGACAGGGCCGGGGAGCTGTTTTTT	CASSPDRAGELFF
TRBV30	TRBJ1-4	NA	NA	TGTGCCTGGAGTCGGGGGGGGGCAGGTGAAAAACTGTTTTTT	CAWSRGGAGEKLFF
TRBV7-2	TRBJ2-2	TRBD2	NA	TGTGCCAGCAGCTTCATACTAGCGGGAGGAACCGGGGAGCTGTTTTTT	CASSFILAGGTGELFF
TRBV11-2	TRBJ2-7	NA	NA	TGTGCCAGCAGCTTAGTACGCGGCTCCTACGAGCAGTACTTC	CASSLVRGSYEQYF
TRBV5-4	TRBJ2-3	TRBD2	few	TGTGCCAGCAGCTTATGGACTAGCGGAAATACAGATACGCAGTATTTT	CASSLWTSGNTDTQYF
TRBV7-6	TRBJ2-5	TRBD2	NA	TGTGCCAGCAGCTTAGTCACTAGCGGGAACCCGAGAGAGACCCAGTACTTC	CASSLVTSGNPRETQYF
TRBV6-5	TRBJ2-5	NA	NA	TGTGCCAGCAGTGGGGGCCTACGGGTTGGAGAGACCCAGTACTTC	CASSGGLRVGETQYF
TRBV2	TRBJ2-5	TRBD2	NA	TGTGCCAGCAGAGACCCGGGACTAAGAGAAGAGACCCAGTACTTC	CASRDPGLREETQYF
TRBV9	TRBJ2-1	TRBD2	NA	TGTGCCAGCAGCGTAAGCGGGAGTCCTCCCAATGAGCAGTTCTTC	CASSVSGSPPNEQFF
TRBV10-3	TRBJ1-5	NA	NA	TGTGCCATCAACAGGGAAAGCAATCAGCCCCAGCATTTT	CAINRESNQPQHF
TRBV13	TRBJ2-7	NA	once	TGTGCCAGCAGCCTTAACCTATTCTACGAGCAGTACTTC	CASSLNLFYEQYF
TRBV28	TRBJ2-7	TRBD2	NA	TGTGCCAGCAGTCCTCTGGGCGGGAGAACCTACGAGCAGTACTTC	CASSPLGGRTYEQYF
TRBV7-9	TRBJ2-7	TRBD2	NA	TGTGCCAGCAGTGGGGGACTAGCGGGACACAAGCAGTACTTC	CASSGGLAGHKQYF
TRBV19	TRBJ2-1	TRBD2	NA	TGTGCCAGTAGTATTCTTCTAGCGGGGGTAAATGAGCAGTTCTTC	CASSILLAGVNEQFF
TRBV18	TRBJ2-7	NA	NA	TGTGCCAGCTCACCCTCCGCGGACAGCTCCTACGAGCAGTACTTC	CASSPSADSSYEQYF
TRBV5-1	TRBJ2-5	TRBD1	few	TGCGCCAGCAGCTTAGCAGGGGGCGTTGTTGAGACCCAGTACTTC	CASSLAGGVVETQYF
TRBV7-2	TRBJ2-7	NA	NA	TGTGCCAGCAGCTTACGGGAGCGAGGGGAGCAGTACTTC	CASSLRERGEQYF
TRBV7-9	TRBJ1-1	NA	NA	TGTGCCAGCAGCTTAGTGGGGCTGACTGAAGCTTTCTTT	CASSLVGLTEAFF
TRBV1	TRBJ2-7	NA	NA	TGCACCAGCAGCCAAGATACCCAGGGTGGGCGGGAGAGTTACGAGCAGTACTTC	CTSSQDTQGGRESYEQYF
TRBV27	TRBJ2-2	TRBD2	NA	TGTGCCAGCAGTGGGACTAGCGGGAACACCGGGGAGCTGTTTTTT	CASSGTSGNTGELFF
TRBV2	TRBJ1-3	NA	NA	TGTGCCAGCAGTTTGTCAGGAAACACCATATATTTT	CASSLSGNTIYF
TRBV2	TRBJ2-6	TRBD2	NA	TGTGCCAGCAGGCCCGGGACTAGCCTACCCCTCTCTGGGGCCAACGTCCTGACTTTC	CASRPGTSLPLSGANVLTF
TRBV5-4	TRBJ2-3	TRBD2	NA	TGTGCCAGCAGTCCCGGACTAGCGGGAGACACTAACACAGATACGCAGTATTTT	CASSPGLAGDTNTDTQYF
TRBV2	TRBJ2-3	TRBD2	NA	TGTGCCAGCAGGACCGGACTAGCGGGAGGGACTTATGCGGATACGCAGTATTTT	CASRTGLAGGTYADTQYF
TRBV5-1	TRBJ2-7	TRBD2	NA	TGCGCCAGCAGCCCCGGCCGGGGCGCGGGAGCCTACGAGCAGTACTTC	CASSPGRGAGAYEQYF
TRBV6-5	TRBJ1-1	NA	NA	TGTGCCAGCAGCTCCGGACAGAATGAAGCTTTCTTT	CASSSGQNEAFF
TRBV25-1	TRBJ1-1	NA	NA	TGTGCCAGCACCCCAGACAGATTGAACACTGAAGCTTTCTTT	CASTPDRLNTEAFF
TRBV2	TRBJ1-5	NA	NA	TGTGCCAGCAGCACGGACAGAGGTAGCAATCAGCCCCAGCATTTT	CASSTDRGSNQPQHF
TRBV19	TRBJ2-7	NA	NA	TGTGCCAGTAGCTTCTCAGGGTACGACGAGCAGTACTTC	CASSFSGYDEQYF
TRBV5-1	TRBJ1-5	TRBD1	NA	TGCGCCAGCAGCCCGACAGGGAGCAATCAGCCCCAGCATTTT	CASSPTGSNQPQHF
TRBV5-6	TRBJ2-3	TRBD2	NA	TGTGCCAGCAGCTCCCTAGCGGAGAACACAGATACGCAGTATTTT	CASSSLAENTDTQYF
TRBV7-8	TRBJ2-2	NA	NA	TGTGCCAGCAGCTTAGCCGTCAGGGTGGGAACCGGGGAGCTGTTTTTT	CASSLAVRVGTGELFF
TRBV29-1	TRBJ2-7	NA	NA	TGCAGCGTGGTGGAGGAAAATTCCTACGAGCAGTACTTC	CSVVEENSYEQYF
TRBV5-1	TRBJ2-4	NA	NA	TGCGCCAGCAGCCCGGTTGGGGGGAAGGCCAAAAACATTCAGTACTTC	CASSPVGGKAKNIQYF
TRBV10-3	TRBJ2-7	TRBD2	once	TGTGCCACTGCCCCGGGCGGGAGGCCCCACGAGCAGTACTTC	CATAPGGRPHEQYF
TRBV6-1	TRBJ1-4	TRBD1	NA	TGTGCCAGCAGTGTCTCGACAGGGCGTGAAAAACTGTTTTTT	CASSVSTGREKLFF
TRBV4-2	TRBJ2-5	TRBD2	NA	TGTGCCAGCAGCCCTCCCGGGGAGGCTATGTGGCGGGAGGGCCGGGAAGAGACCCAGTACTTC	CASSPPGEAMWREGREETQYF